The following is a T cell receptor (beta chain) sequence with its context. The sample belongs to a study of technical replicates of blood from several donors. Per the germline V gene, CDR1 is SEHNR and CDR2 is FQNEAQ (reference sequence). The V end was cut by 5 bases, the J end by 3 bases, with 10 bases between. The CDR3 totals 13 residues. TCRdb keeps only in-frame clones here, not all; method: immunoSEQ multiplex PCR. Altogether more than 80,000 clones are present, more than 85% being singletons, with the ten largest covering 0.34%. The receptor's source is a human donor in good health. The chain uses TRBV7-9 and TRBJ1-1, with a possible D match to TRBD1 (5 bases). Sequencing was performed on T cells isolated from PBMCs. In nucleotides, the CDR3 is TGTGCCAGCAGCCATGGGGGGTACACTGAAGCTTTCTTT. Its translation is CASSHGGYTEAFF.